What follows are 28 T cell receptor beta chains derived from one specimen sequenced in a study of blood T cell dynamics during melanoma immunotherapy. Sequenced by immunoSEQ multiplex PCR; TCRdb stores in-frame clones only, minus some. The repertoire holds roughly 16,000 clones, with approximately 94% as singletons. As for time point: week 3, after first cycle of checkpoint inhibitor. Source: effector memory CD8+ T cells from blood, taken from a patient treated with checkpoint blockade. The receptor source for this set is a human donor with melanoma.

This chain connects TRBV11-2 to TRBJ2-2, with a possible D match to TRBD2 (5 bases). The CDR3 extends over 13 amino acids. V lost 3 bases and J 7 bases, leaving 9 bases between the germline ends. Per the germline V gene, CDR1 is SGHAT and CDR2 is FQNNGV. CDR3 nucleotides: TGTGCCAGCAGCTTCGGGGTGGGCGGGGAGCTGTTTTTT. Translation: CASSFGVGGELFF.

This sequence joins TRBV5-4 and TRBJ2-1, with a possible D match to TRBD2 (7 bases). The CDR3 is 17 residues long. Trimming took 0 bases from V and 1 from J, leaving 14 bases between them. Germline values: CDR1 SGHNT, CDR2 YYREEE (reference sequence). CDR3 nucleotides: TGTGCCAGCAGCTTGGAGGGGGGCGGGAGTTCCTACAATGAGCAGTTCTTC. This translates into CASSLEGGGSSYNEQFF.

V is TRBV10-2 and J is TRBJ2-1, with 10 positions matching TRBD2. Germline V CDR1 and CDR2: WSHSY, SAAADI. The CDR3 is 16 residues long. Trimming removed 5 bases from V and 3 bases from J; junction bases left unmatched: 7. The CDR3 DNA follows: TGCGCCAGCAGTTATAGGACTAGCGGATTCTACAATGAGCAGTTCTTC. Encoded protein: CASSYRTSGFYNEQFF.

This clone was found a few times. J is TRBJ1-2 and V is TRBV2; D might be TRBD1 (5 bases). Per the germline V gene, CDR1 is SNHLY and CDR2 is FYNNEI. The CDR3 loop spans 12 amino acids. Trimming left V 5 bases short and J 4 bases short, with 8 bases between. The DNA for the CDR3 is TGTGCCAGCAGTAAGACAGCCTATGGCTACACCTTC. This codes for CASSKTAYGYTF.

The chain employs TRBV19 and TRBJ2-1; 8 positions agree with TRBD2. The CDR3 runs to 13 residues. The J segment lost 7 bases and the V segment lost 9 bases, leaving 8 bases of the junction unmatched. Germline-derived CDR1 and CDR2 are LNHDA and SQIVND (reference sequence). CDR3 sequence reads: CASSAGEGNEQFF. DNA for the CDR3: TGTGCCAGCTCAGCGGGAGAGGGTAATGAGCAGTTCTTC.

The V and J genes are TRBV5-6 and TRBJ1-2; D call uncertain. V was clipped by 0 bases and J by 6 bases, with 15 bases between them. Germline V gene sequence: CDR1 SGHDT, CDR2 YYEEEE. The CDR3 runs 15 residues. DNA of the CDR3: TGTGCCAGCAGCTTGGCCTTGTCCGGGGTCGATGGCTACACCTTC. Amino acid sequence: CASSLALSGVDGYTF.

The chain carries TRBV7-9 and TRBJ2-2; 10 bases map to TRBD1. Germline V gives CDR1 SEHNR, CDR2 FQNEAQ (reference sequence). J was trimmed by 5 bases and V by 5 bases; bases with no gene match: 11. This CDR3 is 17 amino acids long. CDR3 amino acids: CASSELRDRGRTGELFF. Here the CDR3 DNA reads TGTGCCAGCAGCGAGCTCCGGGACAGGGGTAGAACCGGGGAGCTGTTTTTT. Supplemented by reference TRBV7-9 and TRBJ2-2, the full variable domain reads DTGVSQNPRHKITKRGQNVTFRCDPISEHNRLYWYRQTLGQGPEFLTYFQNEAQLEKSRLLSDRFSAERPKGSFSTLEIQRTEQGDSAMYLCASSELRDRGRTGELFFGEGSRLTVL.

The chain combines TRBV28 with TRBJ1-5; no clear D. Trimming stripped 6 bases from V and 0 bases from J, with 6 bases between. This CDR3 spans 13 amino acids. The V gene's germline CDR1 is MDHEN and CDR2 SYDVKM. The CDR3 spells CASSSNSNQPQHF. The CDR3 region has the DNA TGTGCCAGCAGCTCAAATAGCAATCAGCCCCAGCATTTT.

This sequence joins TRBV13 and TRBJ2-7; TRBD1 matches 10 bases. The CDR3 loop spans 13 amino acids. Germline V gives CDR1 PRHDT, CDR2 FYEKMQ (reference sequence). Trimming took 3 bases from V and 6 from J; bases not matched to a gene: 2. The CDR3: CASSFGTGVEQYF. CDR3 nucleotides: TGTGCCAGCAGCTTCGGGACAGGGGTCGAGCAGTACTTC.

The V call is TRBV7-6, the J call TRBJ2-2; 9 nucleotides match TRBD2. CDR1 is SGHVS and CDR2 is FNYEAQ in the germline V gene. V dropped 1 base and J dropped 5; count of bases not matched to a gene: 8. CDR3 length: 17 amino acids. The CDR3 nucleotides are TGTGCCAGCAGCTTAGGTCTTAGCGGGAGAAAGACCGGGGAGCTGTTTTTT. The encoded protein is CASSLGLSGRKTGELFF.

The chain is built from TRBV7-3 and TRBJ1-1; tentatively, D is TRBD1 (5 bases). The CDR3 spans 16 residues. The V end lost 0 bases, the J end lost 1 base, and 12 bases lay between the germline ends. Looked up from germline, CDR1 is SGHTA and CDR2 is FQGTGA. The CDR3 here is CASSLTTPGSNTEAFF. The CDR3 region has the DNA TGTGCCAGCAGCTTAACTACCCCAGGGTCGAACACTGAAGCTTTCTTT.

The J gene is TRBJ1-5, the V gene TRBV7-9; no definite D call. The CDR3 runs to 14 residues. Trimming stripped 5 bases from V and 4 bases from J, with 12 bases between. In germline, CDR1 is SEHNR, CDR2 FQNEAQ (reference sequence). The CDR3 coding sequence is TGTGCCAGCAGCCCTGGGGTCCTTAATCAGCCCCAGCATTTT. Translated, it gives CASSPGVLNQPQHF.

This clone has a single count. The chain employs TRBV25-1 and TRBJ2-7; D is tentatively TRBD1 or TRBD2 (5 bases each). The V gene's germline CDR1 is MGHDK and CDR2 SYGVNS. The CDR3 loop spans 12 amino acids. Trimming took off 3 bases at V and 6 bases at J, with 9 bases between the two ends. This chain's CDR3 is CASSDWGSEQYF. CDR3 in DNA: TGTGCCAGCAGTGACTGGGGGTCCGAGCAGTACTTC.

V usage is TRBV9 and J usage is TRBJ2-7, with D perhaps matching TRBD2 (5 bases). The V gene lost 2 bases and the J gene lost 5 bases, with 17 bases spanning the gap. Germline V CDR1 and CDR2: SGDLS, YYNGEE. This CDR3 is built from 15 residues. The CDR3 DNA follows: TGTGCCAGCAGCGTTGGGCAGCGGCTGGTGGACGAGCAGTACTTC. It specifies CASSVGQRLVDEQYF.

The V and J genes are TRBV6-1 and TRBJ2-3, with 7 positions matching TRBD1. V shed 0 bases and J 1 base; nucleotides not matched to a gene: 16. CDR1 is MNHNS, CDR2 SASEGT, per germline. The CDR3 is 20 residues long. CDR3 DNA sequence: TGTGCCAGCAGTGAAGCGCCCCTACGGCAGGGGGTCTGGGGCACAGATACGCAGTATTTT. It is translated as CASSEAPLRQGVWGTDTQYF.

The genes are TRBV27 and TRBJ2-1, with D unclear. From germline, CDR1 is MNHEY and CDR2 SMNVEV (reference sequence). CDR3 length equals 13 residues. V lost 1 base to trimming and J lost 7 bases, with 8 bases between them. The CDR3 DNA follows: TGTGCCAGCAGTTTATGGGCTTTTAATGAGCAGTTCTTC. Protein sequence: CASSLWAFNEQFF.

CDR3 region: CASSVQWNTEAFF. The CDR3 DNA is TGTGCCAGCAGCGTCCAATGGAACACTGAAGCTTTCTTT. The genes are TRBV9 and TRBJ1-1; D ambiguous. Germline assignment: CDR1 SGDLS and CDR2 YYNGEE. This CDR3 comprises 13 residues. Trimming pared 2 bases from V and 1 base from J, leaving 6 bases between. The entire variable domain, with the rest obtained from reference TRBV9 and TRBJ1-1, is as follows: DSGVTQTPKHLITATGQRVTLRCSPRSGDLSVYWYQQSLDQGLQFLIQYYNGEERAKGNILERFSAQQFPDLHSELNLSSLELGDSALYFCASSVQWNTEAFFGQGTRLTVV.

The chain combines TRBV29-1 with TRBJ1-1; D perhaps matches TRBD1 (5 bases). The CDR3 spans 12 residues. Trimming cost V 6 bases and J 8 bases, with 16 bases left between them. Germline CDR1 reads SQVTM; CDR2 reads ANQGSEA. This chain's CDR3 is CSVGAAAYEAFF. The DNA for the CDR3 is TGCAGCGTCGGGGCAGCAGCTTACGAAGCTTTCTTT.

V and J are TRBV11-2 and TRBJ2-7; 7 positions agree with TRBD1. Trimming at V came to 5 bases and at J to 5 bases, leaving 6 bases not matched to a gene. This CDR3 region has 13 residues. From germline, CDR1 is SGHAT and CDR2 FQNNGV. Written as DNA, the CDR3 is TGTGCCAGCAGCCTTGACAGGGAACACGAGCAGTACTTC. Translation: CASSLDREHEQYF.

The J gene is TRBJ2-7, the V gene TRBV7-8, with 11 bases lining up with TRBD2. This CDR3 is 18 amino acids long. The V gene end was trimmed by 3 bases and the J gene end by 4 bases; junction bases not matched to a gene: 14. In germline, CDR1 is SGHVS, CDR2 FQNEAQ. CDR3 bases: TGTGCCAGCAGCTTTCGATTAGCGGGAGGGCCGTCGAATTACGAGCAGTACTTC. The encoded protein is CASSFRLAGGPSNYEQYF. Drawing the rest from reference TRBV7-8 and TRBJ2-7, the complete variable domain is GAGVSQSPRYKVAKRGQDVALRCDPISGHVSLFWYQQALGQGPEFLTYFQNEAQLDKSGLPSDRFFAERPEGSVSTLKIQRTQQEDSAVYLCASSFRLAGGPSNYEQYFGPGTRLTVT.

The chain's CDR3 is CASSYSLGQGATEAFF. The DNA of the CDR3 is TGTGCCAGCAGTTACTCGTTGGGACAGGGGGCGACTGAAGCTTTCTTT. The chain has TRBV6-5 and TRBJ1-1; 12 bases line up with TRBD1. The germline V gene encodes CDR1 MNHEY and CDR2 SVGAGI. After removal of 0 bases from V and 5 bases from J, the junction contained 4 bases not matched to a gene. The CDR3 contains 16 residues.

The chain links TRBV27 to TRBJ2-7, with no clear D. The length of the CDR3 is 12 residues. V lost 8 bases to trimming and J lost 3 bases, with 11 bases between them. Germline CDR1 is MNHEY and CDR2 is SMNVEV (reference sequence). This chain's CDR3 is CASAHGSYEQYF. CDR3 DNA: TGTGCCAGCGCTCATGGAAGCTACGAGCAGTACTTC.

V usage is TRBV4-1 and J usage is TRBJ1-1; 7 nucleotides line up with TRBD1. CDR3 length: 14 residues. V was clipped by 4 bases and J by 4 bases; unmatched bases: 6. Germline V gene lookup returns CDR1 MGHRA and CDR2 YSYEKL. The CDR3 coding sequence is TGCGCCAGCAGCCGGGAGGAGGGGGCCACTGAAGCTTTCTTT. Translating it yields CASSREEGATEAFF.

The V call is TRBV27, the J call TRBJ2-5; D remains unclear. This CDR3 region has 16 residues. Germline CDR1 reads MNHEY; CDR2 reads SMNVEV (reference sequence). The V end was cut by 4 bases, the J end by 0 bases, with 15 bases between. CDR3 in amino acids: CASSSDSAPYQETQYF. In DNA, the CDR3 is TGTGCCAGCAGTTCCGACTCGGCGCCGTACCAAGAGACCCAGTACTTC.

This chain links TRBV5-1 with TRBJ1-1, with D possibly TRBD1 on 5 matching bases. The CDR3 runs to 15 residues. The germline V gene has CDR1 SGHRS and CDR2 YFSETQ. V was clipped by 0 bases and J by 1 base, with 10 bases between them. The CDR3 bases are TGCGCCAGCAGCTTGGGGCCAGGGTGGAACACTGAAGCTTTCTTT. Translating it yields CASSLGPGWNTEAFF.

The V and J genes are TRBV28 and TRBJ2-2; weak D call: TRBD1 (5 bases). The V end was cut by 1 base, the J end by 6 bases, with 9 bases between. This CDR3 is 14 amino acids long. Germline loops: CDR1 MDHEN, CDR2 SYDVKM. The CDR3 region is CASSLSRRAGELFF. The CDR3, as DNA: TGTGCCAGCAGTTTATCGCGCAGGGCCGGGGAGCTGTTTTTT.

The chain recombines TRBV27 with TRBJ1-1, with a possible D match to TRBD1 (6 bases). CDR1 is MNHEY, CDR2 SMNVEV, per germline (reference sequence). The CDR3 runs to 13 residues. V lost 6 bases to trimming and J lost 7 bases, with 15 bases between them. This chain's CDR3 is CASRLGTHYEAFF. CDR3 nucleotides: TGTGCCAGCAGACTCGGGACACACTATGAAGCTTTCTTT.

V and J are TRBV6-1 and TRBJ2-7; D may match TRBD1 or TRBD2 (5 bases each). The CDR3 sequence is 14 residues long. Germline lookup yields CDR1 MNHNS and CDR2 SASEGT. V lost 6 bases and J lost 2, with 14 bases in between. The CDR3 nucleotides are TGTGCCAGCAGACTGGGGACGAACCCCTACGAGCAGTACTTC. The encoded protein is CASRLGTNPYEQYF.